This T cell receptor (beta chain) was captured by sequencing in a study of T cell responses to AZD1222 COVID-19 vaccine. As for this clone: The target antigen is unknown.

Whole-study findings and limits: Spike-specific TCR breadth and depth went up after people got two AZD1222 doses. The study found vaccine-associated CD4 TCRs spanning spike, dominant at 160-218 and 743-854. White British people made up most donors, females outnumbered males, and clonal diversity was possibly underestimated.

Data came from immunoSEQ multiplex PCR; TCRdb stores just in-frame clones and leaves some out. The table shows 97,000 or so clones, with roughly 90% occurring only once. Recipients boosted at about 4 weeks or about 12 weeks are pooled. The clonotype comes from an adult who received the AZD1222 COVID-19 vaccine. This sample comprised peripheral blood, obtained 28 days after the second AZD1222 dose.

CDR3 in amino acids: CASSYSNTAREKLFF. CDR3 coding DNA: TGTGCCAGCAGTTACTCGAACACGGCCCGGGAAAAACTGTTTTTT. The chain carries TRBV6-5 and TRBJ1-4; D call uncertain. The CDR3 spans 15 residues. Germline loops: CDR1 MNHEY, CDR2 SVGAGI. Trimming cost V 0 bases and J 8 bases, with 13 bases left between them.